This is a list of T cell receptor beta chains from one sample in a study of blood T cell repertoires in COVID-19. Only in-frame clones appear in the TCRdb table, and some are missing; sequencing was by immunoSEQ multiplex PCR. The sample shows 250,000 to 350,000 clones, 87% of them seen only once. The sample comprised peripheral blood. The source is a woman between 50 and 59 years old who had recovered from COVID-19. CDR3s include the opening cysteine and the closing phenylalanine or tryptophan. D genes are given only for firm matches.

j_call | d_call | v_call | cdr3_aa | cdr3_nt
TRBJ1-4 | - | TRBV3-1/TRBV3-2 | CASSPGTNNEKLFF | TGTGCCAGCAGCCCCGGGACAAACAATGAAAAACTGTTTTTT
TRBJ2-7 | - | TRBV30 | CAWSGSSVLSEQYF | TGTGCCTGGAGTGGCTCTAGCGTCCTCTCCGAGCAGTACTTC
TRBJ2-7 | TRBD2 | TRBV4-1 | CASSQGEGVYEQYF | TGCGCCAGCAGCCAAGGGGAGGGCGTCTACGAGCAGTACTTC
TRBJ1-2 | - | TRBV2 | CASSGGEKNYGYTF | TGTGCCAGCAGTGGTGGGGAGAAGAACTATGGCTACACCTTC
TRBJ1-1 | - | TRBV7-2 | CASSLFARGEAFF | TGTGCCAGCAGCTTATTCGCCAGGGGTGAAGCTTTCTTT
TRBJ1-1 | - | TRBV24-1 | CATPTDYTEAFF | TGTGCCACTCCGACAGACTACACTGAAGCTTTCTTT
TRBJ1-1 | - | TRBV7-9 | CASSLQGPEAFF | TGTGCCAGCAGCTTACAGGGGCCGGAAGCTTTCTTT
TRBJ1-5 | - | TRBV7-2 | CASSLAARQPQHF | TGTGCCAGCAGCTTAGCGGCTCGTCAGCCCCAGCATTTT
TRBJ1-2 | - | TRBV19 | CASSRTGLGGYTF | TGTGCCAGTAGTCGCACAGGGTTGGGCGGCTACACCTTC
TRBJ2-5 | - | TRBV14 | CASSPGVRVRQETQYF | TGTGCCAGCAGCCCCGGGGTTAGGGTTCGGCAAGAGACCCAGTACTTC
TRBJ2-3 | TRBD2 | TRBV5-1 | CASSLFRTSGFYTDTQYF | TGCGCCAGCAGCTTGTTCCGGACTAGCGGGTTCTACACAGATACGCAGTATTTT